The rows below give T cell receptor beta chains drawn from one sample of a study of blood T cell repertoires in COVID-19. Repertoires were generated with immunoSEQ multiplex PCR, while TCRdb's copy carries only in-frame clones and drops some. The top ten clones hold 7.7% of a sample with around 20,000 clones, around 88% of them seen once. Sequencing input: peripheral blood. The receptors were gathered from a woman between 55 and 75 years old with active COVID-19. Both conserved end residues are part of each CDR3. D genes are given only for firm matches. A row's size may be missing; if present it is once, few, many or a size class.

DNA | CDR3 | size | J | D | V
TGTGCCAGCAGTTTGGTGGGGGGGAATGAGCAGTTCTTC | CASSLVGGNEQFF | large | TRBJ2-1 | TRBD2 | TRBV12-3/TRBV12-4
TGTGCCAGCAGCGTAGTGGCGGGGGCTGGGGCCAACGTCCTGACTTTC | CASSVVAGAGANVLTF | NA | TRBJ2-6 | TRBD2 | TRBV9
TGTGCCAGCAGTACGGTTTCGGGCTACACCTTC | CASSTVSGYTF | NA | TRBJ1-2 | NA | TRBV2
TGCGCCAGCAGCTTTCAAGACTTTTCAACTAATGAAAAACTGTTTTTT | CASSFQDFSTNEKLFF | NA | TRBJ1-4 | NA | TRBV5-1
TGTGCCAGCAGCGCTCAGGGGTACGAGCAGTACTTC | CASSAQGYEQYF | NA | TRBJ2-7 | NA | TRBV14
TGTGCCAGCAGCGTCGGGAGGGACACTGAAGCTTTCTTT | CASSVGRDTEAFF | NA | TRBJ1-1 | NA | TRBV2
TGTGCCAGCAGCTTAAGTTTGGCAAGCTCCTACAATGAGCAGTTCTTC | CASSLSLASSYNEQFF | NA | TRBJ2-1 | NA | TRBV7-3
TGTGCCACCAGCAGAGACAGGTTCTACGAGCAGTACTTC | CATSRDRFYEQYF | NA | TRBJ2-7 | NA | TRBV15
TGTGCCAGCAGGCAAACTAGCGGGGGGGACGAGCAGTACTTC | CASRQTSGGDEQYF | NA | TRBJ2-7 | TRBD2 | TRBV5-4
TGCGCCAACAGCTTGGGGGCAGGGGGCAGTTACGAGCAGTACTTC | CANSLGAGGSYEQYF | NA | TRBJ2-7 | TRBD1 | TRBV5-1
TGCAGCGTTGAAGACCACGGGGAGCTGTTTTTT | CSVEDHGELFF | NA | TRBJ2-2 | NA | TRBV29-1
TGTGCCAGCAGCAACACAGGGATGGGAGAAAAACTGTTTTTT | CASSNTGMGEKLFF | NA | TRBJ1-4 | NA | TRBV28
TGTGCCAGCAGCCAAGATCTCGAACTACTTCACTTC | CASSQDLELLHF | NA | TRBJ2-7 | NA | TRBV3-1/TRBV3-2
TGCGCCAGCAGCCTTACTAAGGACACAGATACGCAGTATTTT | CASSLTKDTDTQYF | NA | TRBJ2-3 | NA | TRBV5-1
TGTGCCAGCAGGTGGGGCCTCTATAATTCACCCCTCCACTTT | CASRWGLYNSPLHF | NA | TRBJ1-6 | NA | TRBV6-5
TGTGCCAGCACCCTGACAGGGGGCTATGGCTACACCTTC | CASTLTGGYGYTF | NA | TRBJ1-2 | TRBD1 | TRBV2
TGCGCCAGCAGTACCGGGGAGGGGTACACTGAAGCTTTCTTT | CASSTGEGYTEAFF | NA | TRBJ1-1 | NA | TRBV5-1
TGTGCCAGCAGTTTTTATGACAGAGACAATGAAAAACTGTTTTTT | CASSFYDRDNEKLFF | NA | TRBJ1-4 | NA | TRBV5-5
TGCGCCAGCAGTGAAGCCGGGCCAGGGGTAGCCGGGGAGCTGTTTTTT | CASSEAGPGVAGELFF | NA | TRBJ2-2 | NA | TRBV10-1
TGTGCCAGCTCACCAAGTAATGGACAGGACAACATTCAGTACTTC | CASSPSNGQDNIQYF | NA | TRBJ2-4 | TRBD1 | TRBV18
TGTGCCAGCAGTCCGTGGGAGGCGCAGCCCCAGCATTTT | CASSPWEAQPQHF | NA | TRBJ1-5 | NA | TRBV27
TGTGCCAGCAAGAGCCCTAACACTGAAGCTTTCTTT | CASKSPNTEAFF | NA | TRBJ1-1 | NA | TRBV2
TGTGCCATCAGTGATGGGGAAGCGGGGGTCACAGATACGCAGTATTTT | CAISDGEAGVTDTQYF | once | TRBJ2-3 | TRBD2 | TRBV10-3